The 27 T cell receptor beta chains below were found in one sample sequenced in a study of CD8 T cells in Susac syndrome. Random hexamers were used to reverse transcribe the RNA input (about 0.5 to 1 ug). MiXCR was run by TCRdb on the immunoSEQ multiplex PCR reads, yielding one entry per CDR3 protein. This table holds 110,000 or so distinct CDR3 sequences, around nine tenths found once. Sample: CD4+ T cells from PBMCs. These receptors all come from a human donor in good health.

This chain uses TRBV30 with TRBJ1-1, with a tentative D call TRBD1 (6 bases). The germline V gene has CDR1 GTSNPN and CDR2 SVGIG (reference sequence). The ends were cut back, 8 bases at V and 3 bases at J, with 19 bases in the middle. This CDR3 has 14 amino acids. CDR3 DNA: TGTGCCGGAGACGGGGGGCTCGGTTACACTGAAGCTTTCTTT. Amino acids: CAGDGGLGYTEAFF. Using reference TRBV30 and TRBJ1-1 for the parts outside the CDR3, the full variable domain is SQTIHQWPATLVQPVGSPLSLECTVEGTSNPNLYWYRQAAGRGLQLLFYSVGIGQISSEVPQNLSASRPQDRQFILSSKKLLLSDSGFYLCAGDGGLGYTEAFFGQGTRLTVV.

The genes are TRBV7-2 and TRBJ1-1; D unresolved. CDR3 size: 14 residues. Trimming shortened V by 1 base and J by 5 bases, and 11 bases separated the two germline ends. CDR1 SGHTA and CDR2 FQGNSA come from the germline V gene. CDR3 in amino acids: CASSLGHIGTEAFF. The CDR3 nucleotides read TGTGCCAGCAGCTTAGGACACATCGGGACTGAAGCTTTCTTT.

The rearrangement uses TRBV13 and TRBJ1-1; 7 nucleotides match TRBD1. The V and J ends lost 5 bases and 3 bases, in that order; junction bases with no gene match: 9. Germline loops: CDR1 PRHDT, CDR2 FYEKMQ (reference sequence). This CDR3 has 15 amino acids. For the CDR3, the DNA is TGTGCCAGCAGCACCAGGGGCCAGGGGGACACTGAAGCTTTCTTT. This gives the protein CASSTRGQGDTEAFF.

The chain joins TRBV6-5 to TRBJ2-1, with D unclear. Trimming cost V 4 bases and J 8 bases, with 9 bases left between them. This CDR3 has 12 amino acids. From germline, CDR1 is MNHEY and CDR2 SVGAGI. This chain's CDR3 is CASSSLAHEQFF. As DNA, the CDR3 is TGTGCCAGCAGTTCGTTAGCACATGAGCAGTTCTTC.

The rearrangement joins TRBV12-5 to TRBJ2-5; a weak D match, TRBD2 (5 bases). V was pared by 2 bases and J by 2 bases, with 9 bases between. CDR3 size: 14 residues. Germline V CDR1 and CDR2: LGHNT, FRNRAP. CDR3 in amino acids: CASGLNEGQETQYF. Here the CDR3 DNA reads TGTGCTAGTGGTTTGAACGAGGGACAAGAGACCCAGTACTTC.

The chain combines TRBV25-1 with TRBJ2-3, with D unclear. Germline CDR1 is MGHDK and CDR2 is SYGVNS. The CDR3 has 16 amino acids. The V end was cut by 1 base, the J end by 10 bases, with 21 bases between. CDR3 DNA sequence: TGTGCCAGCAGTGAATCACTATCCGAGCGACCCCCCCCGCAGTATTTT. Residues: CASSESLSERPPPQYF.

The chain is built from TRBV20-1 and TRBJ2-5; tentative D call: TRBD1 (5 bases). The CDR3 has 13 amino acids. Germline V gene lookup returns CDR1 DFQATT and CDR2 SNEGSKA (reference sequence). Trimming pared 1 base from V and 4 bases from J, leaving 10 bases between. The CDR3 DNA is TGCAGTGCTAGAGGCGCAGGGTTAGAGACCCAGTACTTC. Amino acid sequence: CSARGAGLETQYF.

J is TRBJ2-1 and V is TRBV19, with unresolved D. Trimming left V 6 bases short and J 8 bases short, with 20 bases between. CDR3 length: 15 amino acids. In germline, CDR1 is LNHDA, CDR2 SQIVND (reference sequence). CDR3 sequence reads: CASRTIGPRADEQFF. The CDR3 DNA reads TGTGCCAGTAGAACTATCGGGCCTCGGGCCGATGAGCAGTTCTTC.

The chain employs TRBV6-2 or TRBV6-3 and TRBJ2-7, with a tentative D call TRBD2 (5 bases). The germline V and J ends were trimmed by 6 bases and 2 bases, with 11 bases remaining between them. The germline V gene encodes CDR1 MNHEY and CDR2 SVGEGT. The CDR3 extends over 13 amino acids. For the CDR3, the DNA is TGTGCCAGCAGGCCGGGAAGCCCCTACGAGCAGTACTTC. It yields the protein CASRPGSPYEQYF.

The rearrangement uses TRBV10-3 and TRBJ2-3; 7 nucleotides agree with TRBD2. CDR1 and CDR2 (germline): ENHRY, SYGVKD. V lost 3 bases, J lost 3 bases, and 6 bases stayed unmatched. CDR3 length equals 15 residues. The CDR3 coding sequence is TGTGCCATCAGTGAATTTGCGGGGGTGACAGATACGCAGTATTTT. This gives the protein CAISEFAGVTDTQYF.

This clonotype has a handful of counts. The rearrangement links TRBV18 to TRBJ2-7; 7 bases align to TRBD1. The length of the CDR3 is 14 residues. Germline V gene sequence: CDR1 KGHSH, CDR2 LQKENI. V trimming: 3 bases; J trimming: 0 bases; junction bases outside the gene matches: 2. Here the CDR3 DNA reads TGTGCCAGCTCACCCGGGACAGTCTCCTACGAGCAGTACTTC. Translated: CASSPGTVSYEQYF. Full variable domain (rest looked up from reference TRBV18 and TRBJ2-7): NAGVMQNPRHLVRRRGQEARLRCSPMKGHSHVYWYRQLPEEGLKFMVYLQKENIIDESGMPKERFSAEFPKEGPSILRIQQVVRGDSAAYFCASSPGTVSYEQYFGPGTRLTVT.

The chain joins TRBV12-3 or TRBV12-4 to TRBJ2-7; tentatively, D is TRBD1 (6 bases). The V end was cut by 6 bases, the J end by 6 bases, with 18 bases between. There are 14 residues in the CDR3. CDR3: CASSPTGLSGEQYF. CDR3 in DNA: TGTGCCAGCAGCCCCACAGGGCTCTCGGGCGAGCAGTACTTC.

The chain uses TRBV6-6 and TRBJ1-1, with D perhaps matching TRBD1 (5 bases). CDR3 size: 13 residues. V dropped 2 bases and J dropped 6 bases, with 10 bases sitting between them. The V gene's germline CDR1 is MNHNY and CDR2 SVGAGI (reference sequence). The CDR3 nucleotides read TGTGCCAGCAGTTACACGGGGGACGCTGAAGCTTTCTTT. Translated: CASSYTGDAEAFF.

The chain has TRBV7-9 and TRBJ2-3; 7 bases match TRBD2. The CDR3 consists of 16 residues. In germline, CDR1 is SEHNR, CDR2 FQNEAQ (reference sequence). Unmatched junction bases numbered 8, after V lost 3 bases and J lost 2 bases. CDR3 sequence reads: CASSLMTGGYTDTQYF. The CDR3 DNA sequence: TGTGCCAGCAGCTTGATGACGGGAGGTTACACAGATACGCAGTATTTT.

The chain joins TRBV5-5 to TRBJ2-7; 8 positions match TRBD2. V was clipped by 4 bases and J by 3 bases; unmatched bases: 6. CDR3 length: 14 residues. Germline CDR1 and CDR2: SGHKS and YYEKEE (reference sequence). CDR3 bases: TGTGCCAGCAGCCCGTCCGGGACTAGCTACGAGCAGTACTTC. Protein product: CASSPSGTSYEQYF.

V is TRBV5-4 and J is TRBJ2-1, with a possible D match to TRBD1 (6 bases). V was clipped by 4 bases and J by 4 bases, with 21 bases between them. This CDR3 has 17 residues. Germline CDR1 reads SGHNT; CDR2 reads YYREEE (reference sequence). CDR3: CASSPPNRVSLYNEQFF. CDR3 nucleotide sequence: TGTGCCAGCAGCCCACCTAACAGGGTGAGTCTTTACAATGAGCAGTTCTTC.

V usage is TRBV7-2 and J usage is TRBJ1-1; TRBD1 might be the D (6 bases). V was cut by 5 bases and J by 7 bases, with 8 bases left in between. This CDR3 has 11 residues. Germline CDR1 is SGHTA and CDR2 is FQGNSA. CDR3 DNA: TGTGCCAGCAGCAAGGACAGTGAAGCTTTCTTT. It translates to CASSKDSEAFF. Full variable domain (missing parts from reference TRBV7-2 and TRBJ1-1): GAGVSQSPSNKVTEKGKDVELRCDPISGHTALYWYRQSLGQGLEFLIYFQGNSAPDKSGLPSDRFSAERTGGSVSTLTIQRTQQEDSAVYLCASSKDSEAFFGQGTRLTVV.

The genes are TRBV20-1 and TRBJ1-5; a possible D gene is TRBD1 (6 bases). The germline V and J ends were trimmed by 4 bases and 5 bases, with 12 bases remaining between them. Germline V gives CDR1 DFQATT, CDR2 SNEGSKA (reference sequence). This CDR3 spans 13 amino acids. The CDR3 loop reads CSANTGPDQPQHF. The CDR3 DNA reads as TGCAGTGCTAACACAGGGCCAGATCAGCCCCAGCATTTT.

This clonotype was found once. This chain connects TRBV4-3 to TRBJ1-2; the D is unclear. Germline CDR1 is LGHNA and CDR2 is YSLEER. V was pared by 0 bases and J by 4 bases, with 12 bases between. The CDR3 extends over 15 amino acids. The CDR3 nucleotides read TGCGCCAGCAGCCAAGATCGGCTGATGGCCTATGGCTACACCTTC. It specifies CASSQDRLMAYGYTF.

In this sample, this clonotype turned up once. V usage is TRBV13 and J usage is TRBJ2-7, with TRBD1 matching over 7 bases. Germline trimming cut 5 bases from V and 5 bases from J; bases unmatched to any gene: 9. CDR1 and CDR2 (germline): PRHDT, FYEKMQ (reference sequence). The CDR3 is 14 amino acids. The CDR3 bases are TGTGCCAGCAGCCCGGGGACAGCCGGGGACGAGCAGTACTTC. It codes for CASSPGTAGDEQYF. Full variable domain (rest looked up from reference TRBV13 and TRBJ2-7): AAGVIQSPRHLIKEKRETATLKCYPIPRHDTVYWYQQGPGQDPQFLISFYEKMQSDKGSIPDRFSAQQFSDYHSELNMSSLELGDSALYFCASSPGTAGDEQYFGPGTRLTVT.

J is TRBJ2-1 and V is TRBV9, with 7 bases matching TRBD2. The CDR3 runs to 17 residues. The J segment lost 8 bases and the V segment lost 4 bases, leaving 18 bases of the junction unmatched. The germline gives CDR1 SGDLS, CDR2 YYNGEE. The CDR3 region has the DNA TGTGCCAGCAGCTCGCGGACTAGGGGAGAGGGTGTCGATGAGCAGTTCTTC. It codes for CASSSRTRGEGVDEQFF.

This rearrangement joins TRBV5-6 to TRBJ2-7; 10 bases agree with TRBD1. Losses at the gene ends were 3 bases for V and 0 bases for J; bases not matched to a gene: 3. Germline lookup yields CDR1 SGHDT and CDR2 YYEEEE. This CDR3 contains 15 residues. The CDR3 loop is CASSWRTGGSYEQYF. DNA for the CDR3: TGTGCCAGCAGCTGGCGGACAGGGGGCTCCTACGAGCAGTACTTC. The whole variable domain, filled in from reference TRBV5-6 and TRBJ2-7, reads DAGVTQSPTHLIKTRGQQVTLRCSPKSGHDTVSWYQQALGQGPQFIFQYYEEEERQRGNFPDRFSGHQFPNYSSELNVNALLLGDSALYLCASSWRTGGSYEQYFGPGTRLTVT.

J is TRBJ2-3 and V is TRBV5-4; D remains unclear. The CDR3 contains 15 residues. V was shortened by 7 bases and J by 1 base, with 16 bases between the two germline ends. In germline, CDR1 is SGHNT, CDR2 YYREEE (reference sequence). The CDR3 is CASSLGMTGTDTQYF. CDR3 in DNA: TGTGCCAGCTCCCTGGGGATGACTGGCACAGATACGCAGTATTTT.

This clonotype was seen a single time. The chain is built from TRBV19 and TRBJ2-2, with 7 bases fitting TRBD1. The CDR3 has 15 amino acids. The V and J ends lost 5 bases and 6 bases, in that order; junction bases with no gene match: 9. The germline V gene has CDR1 LNHDA and CDR2 SQIVND (reference sequence). In DNA form, the CDR3 reads TGTGCCAGTAGTCCAGTCCCAACAGGGGCCGGGGAGCTGTTTTTT. The encoded protein is CASSPVPTGAGELFF.

The chain employs TRBV19 and TRBJ1-5, with D possibly TRBD1 on 6 matching bases. The CDR3 is 15 amino acids. Per germline, CDR1 LNHDA and CDR2 SQIVND (reference sequence). V lost 9 bases and J lost 2, with 17 bases in between. CDR3 residues: CASYESGVGNQPQHF. CDR3 nucleotide sequence: TGTGCCAGCTACGAGTCAGGGGTGGGCAATCAGCCCCAGCATTTT.

J is TRBJ2-1 and V is TRBV9; 9 nucleotides align to TRBD2. The CDR3 sequence is 17 residues long. Germline-derived CDR1 and CDR2 are SGDLS and YYNGEE. V lost 4 bases and J lost 5; bases outside the gene matches: 13. DNA for the CDR3: TGTGCCAGCAGCCCCGACCTGACTAGCGGTCGCGACAATGAGCAGTTCTTC. Residues: CASSPDLTSGRDNEQFF.

The rearrangement joins TRBV19 to TRBJ2-1, with D possibly matching TRBD1 (6 bases). The V end lost 6 bases, the J end lost 3 bases, and 15 bases lay between the germline ends. The germline V gene has CDR1 LNHDA and CDR2 SQIVND (reference sequence). The CDR3 totals 15 residues. The CDR3 region is CASSPGQEFYNEQFF. In DNA form, the CDR3 reads TGTGCCAGTAGCCCGGGACAAGAGTTCTACAATGAGCAGTTCTTC.